A single sample is the source of the 19 T cell receptor beta chains below, sequenced in a study of cytomegalovirus exposure and HLA in healthy donors. The PCR made use of 60 Vbeta and 13 Jbeta primers. Assay used: immunoSEQ multiplex PCR; TCRdb lists only in-frame clones, some missing. The sample lists 95,000 to 150,000 clones; over 60% were seen once. Source material: PBMCs. These receptors were taken from a man younger than 35 in good health and CMV-seronegative.

J is TRBJ1-3 and V is TRBV18; 8 nucleotides align to TRBD1. Germline V gene data show CDR1 as KGHSH and CDR2 as LQKENI. Trimming took 3 bases from V and 4 from J; bases not matched to a gene: 11. The CDR3 is made up of 17 amino acids. The CDR3 DNA is TGTGCCAGCTCACCGAACAATTTTCAGGGGGCCGGAAACACCATATATTTT. It is translated as CASSPNNFQGAGNTIYF.

The chain links TRBV15 to TRBJ2-3; D gene unclear. The CDR3 covers 15 residues. V lost 1 base, J lost 0 bases, and 8 bases lay in between. Per the germline V gene, CDR1 is LNHNV and CDR2 is YYDKDF (reference sequence). This CDR3 reads CATSRGSVSTDTQYF. The CDR3, as DNA: TGTGCCACCAGCAGAGGAAGCGTAAGCACAGATACGCAGTATTTT. Full variable domain (outside the CDR3, taken from reference TRBV15 and TRBJ2-3): DAMVIQNPRYQVTQFGKPVTLSCSQTLNHNVMYWYQQKSSQAPKLLFHYYDKDFNNEADTPDNFQSRRPNTSFCFLDIRSPGLGDTAMYLCATSRGSVSTDTQYFGPGTRLTVL.

J is TRBJ1-5 and V is TRBV27; D remains unclear. Trimming removed 5 bases from V and 2 bases from J, with 22 bases in between. This CDR3 is built from 18 residues. Germline assignment: CDR1 MNHEY and CDR2 SMNVEV (reference sequence). The CDR3 loop is CASSPRKIGAGGNQPQHF. The CDR3 DNA reads as TGTGCCAGCAGTCCACGTAAAATCGGAGCCGGGGGCAATCAGCCCCAGCATTTT.

The rearrangement links TRBV30 to TRBJ1-2; D gene unclear. With 2 bases removed from V and 10 bases from J, the gap between germline ends came to 20 bases. CDR1 and CDR2 (germline): GTSNPN, SVGIG (reference sequence). The CDR3 covers 14 residues. CDR3 bases: TGTGCCTGGAGTACCCCGGGGAGGGTTTTGGACTACACCTTC. This gives the protein CAWSTPGRVLDYTF.

In DNA form, the CDR3 reads TGTGCCAGCAGTTTTATTAGCGGGGTACCCTACGAGCAGTACTTC. Amino acids: CASSFISGVPYEQYF. The chain links TRBV28 to TRBJ2-7, with 8 bases that match TRBD2. Germline CDR1 MDHEN, CDR2 SYDVKM. V lost 3 bases and J lost 2; bases outside the gene matches: 6. The CDR3 consists of 15 residues.

This clone was counted between two and nine times. This chain joins TRBV6-5 and TRBJ2-1; 8 positions match TRBD2. The V gene's germline CDR1 is MNHEY and CDR2 SVGAGI. The V segment lost 4 bases and the J segment 4 bases; nucleotides outside the gene matches: 6. This CDR3 is 15 amino acids long. CDR3 loop: CASSSPAGAYNEQFF. The DNA of the CDR3 is TGTGCCAGCAGTTCCCCAGCGGGGGCTTACAATGAGCAGTTCTTC.

This clone was observed once. The rearrangement uses TRBV5-6 and TRBJ1-1; D may be TRBD1 (5 bases). The CDR3 has 16 residues. Germline CDR1 is SGHDT and CDR2 is YYEEEE. V lost 0 bases and J 4 bases, leaving 16 bases between the germline ends. CDR3 loop: CASSLAGGSVITEAFF. The CDR3 region has the DNA TGTGCCAGCAGCTTGGCCGGGGGATCGGTAATCACTGAAGCTTTCTTT.

The chain uses TRBV5-1 and TRBJ1-2; TRBD1 might be the D (6 bases). Between the trimmed V and J ends, which lost 3 bases and 4 bases, there was a span of 13 bases. CDR1 and CDR2 (germline): SGHRS, YFSETQ. CDR3 length: 14 amino acids. CDR3 coding DNA: TGCGCCAGCAGCTCCCTCACAGGGCTCTATGGCTACACCTTC. Residues: CASSSLTGLYGYTF.

The rearrangement uses TRBV7-9 and TRBJ2-5, with 15 bases identical to TRBD2. Germline loops: CDR1 SEHNR, CDR2 FQNEAQ (reference sequence). Trimming at V came to 6 bases and at J to 0 bases, leaving 8 bases not matched to a gene. This CDR3 is built from 18 residues. The CDR3 DNA follows: TGTGCCAGCAGGCCCAGAGGGACTAGCGGGGGGCACCAAGAGACCCAGTACTTC. Translated: CASRPRGTSGGHQETQYF. Variable domain in full (rest from reference TRBV7-9 and TRBJ2-5): DTGVSQNPRHKITKRGQNVTFRCDPISEHNRLYWYRQTLGQGPEFLTYFQNEAQLEKSRLLSDRFSAERPKGSFSTLEIQRTEQGDSAMYLCASRPRGTSGGHQETQYFGPGTRLLVL.

The chain joins TRBV7-8 to TRBJ2-7, with D possibly TRBD2 on 5 matching bases. Deletions cut 3 bases from V and 0 bases from J, with 15 bases between. The CDR3 contains 16 residues. The germline CDR1 and CDR2 sequences are SGHVS and FQNEAQ. The CDR3 region has the DNA TGTGCCAGCAGCTTTGCGCGGGCCCGGAGCTCCTACGAGCAGTACTTC. Its protein product is CASSFARARSSYEQYF.

This chain links TRBV5-6 with TRBJ1-1; 7 nucleotides align to TRBD1. V gave up 0 bases and J gave up 5 bases; unmatched junction bases: 4. CDR1 is SGHDT, CDR2 YYEEEE, per germline. The CDR3 runs to 14 residues. CDR3: CASSLVPGGTEAFF. In DNA, the CDR3 is TGTGCCAGCAGCTTGGTGCCAGGGGGTACTGAAGCTTTCTTT.

This clone came up a few times. J is TRBJ1-2 and V is TRBV19, with D tentatively TRBD1 (5 bases). The CDR3 loop spans 14 amino acids. Looked up from germline, CDR1 is LNHDA and CDR2 is SQIVND (reference sequence). Trimming took 7 bases from V and 4 from J, leaving 16 bases between them. CDR3 bases: TGTGCCAGTACCCCGTCAGGGAAAACCTATGGCTACACCTTC. Residues: CASTPSGKTYGYTF.

The J gene is TRBJ1-2, the V gene TRBV4-1, with D uncertain. Germline CDR1 is MGHRA and CDR2 is YSYEKL. The V and J ends lost 1 base and 5 bases respectively, with 11 bases between them. The CDR3 loop spans 14 amino acids. Here the CDR3 reads CASSQVWAEYGYTF. In nucleotides, the CDR3 is TGCGCCAGCAGCCAAGTATGGGCAGAGTATGGCTACACCTTC.

Details on this clone: The CDR3 carries no conserved terminal phenylalanine or tryptophan, so it likely arises from a read error. No DNA is shown, since the ends of the CDR3 on it are uncertain; the CDR3 is the one TCRdb lists. The J gene is TRBJ2-7, the V gene TRBV30; the DNA was not compared with TRBD2, the D call given in the table. The CDR3 is 11 residues long, ends included. Germline V gene data show CDR1 as GTSNPN and CDR2 as SVGIG (reference sequence). CDR3 sequence reads: CAWSEEGACPL.

This sequence joins TRBV5-1 and TRBJ2-7; possible D gene TRBD1, 7 bases. CDR1 and CDR2 (germline): SGHRS, YFSETQ. This CDR3 is 15 amino acids long. Trimming removed 0 bases at V and 3 bases at J, with 13 bases between. This chain's CDR3 is CASSLAQGRNYEQYF. The CDR3 DNA reads TGCGCCAGCAGCTTGGCACAGGGGAGGAACTACGAGCAGTACTTC.

The chain has TRBV29-1 and TRBJ2-3; TRBD2 aligns across 9 bases. The CDR3 length is 16 residues. Germline-derived CDR1 and CDR2 are SQVTM and ANQGSEA. V lost 6 bases to trimming and J lost 3 bases; unmatched junction nucleotides: 13. The CDR3 DNA sequence: TGCAGCGTCCTTGGCCTGGTTAGCGGGAGAACAGATACGCAGTATTTT. Translating it yields CSVLGLVSGRTDTQYF.

The rearrangement links TRBV19 to TRBJ2-7; TRBD2 matches at 8 bases. The CDR3 runs 13 residues. The germline V gene has CDR1 LNHDA and CDR2 SQIVND (reference sequence). J was trimmed by 7 bases and V by 8 bases; bases with no gene match: 10. CDR3 sequence (DNA): TGTGCCAGTGGTAGTCGCGGGAGGAGGGAGCAGTACTTC. Encoded protein: CASGSRGRREQYF.

This clone has a handful of counts. The chain recombines TRBV14 with TRBJ1-1; D remains ambiguous. The CDR3 loop spans 13 amino acids. Trimming cost V 4 bases and J 3 bases, with 9 bases left between them. Germline CDR1 SGHDN, CDR2 FVKESK. CDR3 amino acids: CASSRELYTEAFF. As DNA, the CDR3 is TGTGCCAGCAGCCGAGAACTGTACACTGAAGCTTTCTTT.

This clone was recorded a few times. The V call is TRBV14, the J call TRBJ2-7, with 8 bases that match TRBD1. Trimming removed 4 bases from V and 3 bases from J; junction bases left unmatched: 8. The CDR3 extends over 15 amino acids. CDR1 SGHDN and CDR2 FVKESK come from the germline V gene. CDR3 protein: CASSLARTGIYEQYF. CDR3 bases: TGTGCCAGCAGCCTGGCCCGGACAGGGATCTACGAGCAGTACTTC.